This paragraph covers one TCR beta chain sequence. The J segment lost 2 bases and the V segment lost 3 bases, leaving 6 bases of the junction unmatched. The CDR3 is 16 amino acids. Germline-derived CDR1 and CDR2 are KGHSH and LQKENI. The assay was immunoSEQ multiplex PCR, and TCRdb's table has in-frame clones only and misses some. The sample lists fewer than 85,000 clones; 85% to 95% were seen once. This entry comes from a study of control samples from healthy donors and cancer patients. This rearrangement joins TRBV18 to TRBJ2-1; TRBD2 agrees at 8 bases. This clonotype was obtained from a woman aged 55 to 70 in good health. The sample comprised blood. The CDR3 protein is CASSPILAETYNEQFF. The CDR3 coding sequence is TGTGCCAGCTCACCGATACTAGCGGAGACCTACAATGAGCAGTTCTTC. Full variable domain (missing parts from reference TRBV18 and TRBJ2-1): NAGVMQNPRHLVRRRGQEARLRCSPMKGHSHVYWYRQLPEEGLKFMVYLQKENIIDESGMPKERFSAEFPKEGPSILRIQQVVRGDSAAYFCASSPILAETYNEQFFGPGTRLTVL.